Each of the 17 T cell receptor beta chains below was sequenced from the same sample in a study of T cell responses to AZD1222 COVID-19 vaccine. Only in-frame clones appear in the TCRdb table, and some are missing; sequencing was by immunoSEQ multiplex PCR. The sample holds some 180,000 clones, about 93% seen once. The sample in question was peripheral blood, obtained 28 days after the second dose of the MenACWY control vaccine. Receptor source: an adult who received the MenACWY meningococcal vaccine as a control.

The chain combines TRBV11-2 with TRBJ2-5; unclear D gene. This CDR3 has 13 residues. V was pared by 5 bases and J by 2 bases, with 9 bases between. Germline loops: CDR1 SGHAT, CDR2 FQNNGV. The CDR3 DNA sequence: TGTGCCAGCAGCCATGGGCAGCAAGAGACCCAGTACTTC. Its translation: CASSHGQQETQYF.

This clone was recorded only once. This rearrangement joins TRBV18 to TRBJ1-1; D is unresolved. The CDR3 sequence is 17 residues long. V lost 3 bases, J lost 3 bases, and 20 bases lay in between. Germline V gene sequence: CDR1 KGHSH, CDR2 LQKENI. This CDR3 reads CASSPGPTSITYTEAFF. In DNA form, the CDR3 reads TGTGCCAGCTCACCCGGACCGACCTCCATCACTTACACTGAAGCTTTCTTT.

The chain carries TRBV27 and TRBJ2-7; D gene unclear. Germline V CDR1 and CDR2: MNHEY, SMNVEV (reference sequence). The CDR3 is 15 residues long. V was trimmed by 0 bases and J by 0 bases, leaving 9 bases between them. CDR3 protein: CASSLSATSSYEQYF. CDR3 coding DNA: TGTGCCAGCAGTTTATCCGCGACCTCCTCCTACGAGCAGTACTTC.

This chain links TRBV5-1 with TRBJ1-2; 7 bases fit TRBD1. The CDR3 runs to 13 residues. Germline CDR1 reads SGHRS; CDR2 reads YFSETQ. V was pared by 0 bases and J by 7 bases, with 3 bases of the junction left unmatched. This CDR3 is CASSLGRGAGYTF. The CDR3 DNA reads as TGCGCCAGCAGCTTGGGCAGGGGGGCTGGCTACACCTTC.

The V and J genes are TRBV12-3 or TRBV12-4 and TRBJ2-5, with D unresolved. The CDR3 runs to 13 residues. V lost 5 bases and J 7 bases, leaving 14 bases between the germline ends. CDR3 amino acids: CASSDPGRGTQYF. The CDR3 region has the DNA TGTGCCAGCAGTGACCCGGGTAGAGGGACCCAGTACTTC.

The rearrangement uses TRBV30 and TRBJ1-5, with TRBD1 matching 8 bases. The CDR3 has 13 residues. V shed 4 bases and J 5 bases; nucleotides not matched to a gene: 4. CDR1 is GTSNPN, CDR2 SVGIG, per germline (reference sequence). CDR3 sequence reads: CAWTQGAYQPQHF. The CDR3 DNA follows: TGTGCCTGGACCCAGGGGGCCTATCAGCCCCAGCATTTT.

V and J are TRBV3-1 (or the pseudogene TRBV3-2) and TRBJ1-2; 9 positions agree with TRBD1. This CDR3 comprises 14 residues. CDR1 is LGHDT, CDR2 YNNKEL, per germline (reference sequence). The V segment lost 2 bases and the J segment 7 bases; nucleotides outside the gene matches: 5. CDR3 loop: CASSQPGQGAGYTF. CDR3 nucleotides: TGTGCCAGCAGCCAACCGGGACAGGGAGCTGGCTACACCTTC.

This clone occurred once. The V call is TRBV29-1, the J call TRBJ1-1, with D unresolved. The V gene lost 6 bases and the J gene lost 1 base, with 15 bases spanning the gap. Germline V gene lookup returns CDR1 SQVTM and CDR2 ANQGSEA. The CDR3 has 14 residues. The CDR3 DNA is TGCAGCGTACTCCCCGGACGGGGGAACACTGAAGCTTTCTTT. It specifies CSVLPGRGNTEAFF.

CDR3 DNA: TGTGCCAGTAGTATACAGGGCTCCTATAATTCACCCCTCCACTTT. Its protein is CASSIQGSYNSPLHF. This chain joins TRBV19 and TRBJ1-6, with a possible D match to TRBD1 (5 bases). Trimming took off 2 bases at V and 0 bases at J, with 5 bases between the two ends. Germline V lookup: CDR1 LNHDA, CDR2 SQIVND (reference sequence). The CDR3 has 15 amino acids.

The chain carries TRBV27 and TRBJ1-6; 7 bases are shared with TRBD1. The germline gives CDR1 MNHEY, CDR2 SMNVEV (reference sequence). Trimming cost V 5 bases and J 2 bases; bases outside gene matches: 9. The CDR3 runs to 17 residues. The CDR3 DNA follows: TGTGCCAGCAGTACGAATTCAGGGGGGCCCTATAATTCACCCCTCCACTTT. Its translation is CASSTNSGGPYNSPLHF.

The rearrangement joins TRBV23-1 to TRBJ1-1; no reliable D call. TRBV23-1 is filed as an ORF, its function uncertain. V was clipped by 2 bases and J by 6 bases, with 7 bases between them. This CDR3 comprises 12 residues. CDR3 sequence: CASSQLFSEAFF. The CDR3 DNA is TGCGCCAGCAGTCAACTATTCTCTGAAGCTTTCTTT.

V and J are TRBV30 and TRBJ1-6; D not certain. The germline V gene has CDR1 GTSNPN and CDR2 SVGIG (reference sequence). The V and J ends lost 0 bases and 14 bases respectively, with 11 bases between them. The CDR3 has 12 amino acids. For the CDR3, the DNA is TGTGCCTGGAGTGTAACGGCGGCGGCCCTCCACTTT. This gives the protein CAWSVTAAALHF.

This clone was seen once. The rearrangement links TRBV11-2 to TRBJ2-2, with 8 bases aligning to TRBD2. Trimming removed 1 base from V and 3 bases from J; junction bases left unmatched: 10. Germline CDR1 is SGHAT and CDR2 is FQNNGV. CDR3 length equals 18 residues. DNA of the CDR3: TGTGCCAGCAGCTTAGGCTCTGGGAGCGGGGGCTACACCGGGGAGCTGTTTTTT. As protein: CASSLGSGSGGYTGELFF.

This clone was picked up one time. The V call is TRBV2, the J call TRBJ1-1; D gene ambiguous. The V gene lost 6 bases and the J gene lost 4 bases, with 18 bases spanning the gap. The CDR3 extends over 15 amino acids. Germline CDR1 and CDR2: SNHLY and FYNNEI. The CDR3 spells CASRIAPLEGTEAFF. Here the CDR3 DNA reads TGTGCCAGCAGGATTGCCCCTTTGGAGGGCACTGAAGCTTTCTTT.

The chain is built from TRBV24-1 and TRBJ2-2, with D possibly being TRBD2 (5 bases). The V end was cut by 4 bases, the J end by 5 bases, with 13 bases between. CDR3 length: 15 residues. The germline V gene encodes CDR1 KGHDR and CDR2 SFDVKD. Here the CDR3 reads CATSEPGERTGELFF. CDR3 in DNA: TGTGCCACCAGTGAACCCGGGGAAAGGACCGGGGAGCTGTTTTTT.

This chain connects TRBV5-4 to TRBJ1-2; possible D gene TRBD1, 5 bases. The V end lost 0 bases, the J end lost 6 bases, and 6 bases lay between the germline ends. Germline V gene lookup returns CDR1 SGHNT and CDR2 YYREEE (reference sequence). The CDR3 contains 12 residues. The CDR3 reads CASSLGGDGYTF. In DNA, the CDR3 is TGTGCCAGCAGCTTGGGAGGGGATGGCTACACCTTC.

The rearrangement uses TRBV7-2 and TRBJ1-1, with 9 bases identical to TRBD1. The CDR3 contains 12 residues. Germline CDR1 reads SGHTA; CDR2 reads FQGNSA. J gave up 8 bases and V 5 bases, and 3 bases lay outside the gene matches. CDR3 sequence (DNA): TGTGCCAGCAGCAAAGGACAGGGGGAAGCTTTCTTT. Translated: CASSKGQGEAFF.